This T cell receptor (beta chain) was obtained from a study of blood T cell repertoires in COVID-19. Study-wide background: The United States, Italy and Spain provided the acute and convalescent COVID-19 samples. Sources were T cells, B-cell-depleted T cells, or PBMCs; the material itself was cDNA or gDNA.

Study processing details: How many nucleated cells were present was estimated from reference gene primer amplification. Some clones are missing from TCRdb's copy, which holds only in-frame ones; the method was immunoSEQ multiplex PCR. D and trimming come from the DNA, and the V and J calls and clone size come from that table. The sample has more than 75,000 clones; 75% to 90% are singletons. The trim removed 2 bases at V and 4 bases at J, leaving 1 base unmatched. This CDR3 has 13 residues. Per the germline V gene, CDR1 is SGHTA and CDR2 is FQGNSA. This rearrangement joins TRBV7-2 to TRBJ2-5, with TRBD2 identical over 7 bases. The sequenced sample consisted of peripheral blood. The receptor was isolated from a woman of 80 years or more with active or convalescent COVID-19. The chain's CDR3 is CASSLPSGETQYF. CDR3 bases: TGTGCCAGCAGCTTACCTAGCGGAGAGACCCAGTACTTC. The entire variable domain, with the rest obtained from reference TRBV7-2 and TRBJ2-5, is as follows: GAGVSQSPSNKVTEKGKDVELRCDPISGHTALYWYRQSLGQGLEFLIYFQGNSAPDKSGLPSDRFSAERTGGSVSTLTIQRTQQEDSAVYLCASSLPSGETQYFGPGTRLLVL.